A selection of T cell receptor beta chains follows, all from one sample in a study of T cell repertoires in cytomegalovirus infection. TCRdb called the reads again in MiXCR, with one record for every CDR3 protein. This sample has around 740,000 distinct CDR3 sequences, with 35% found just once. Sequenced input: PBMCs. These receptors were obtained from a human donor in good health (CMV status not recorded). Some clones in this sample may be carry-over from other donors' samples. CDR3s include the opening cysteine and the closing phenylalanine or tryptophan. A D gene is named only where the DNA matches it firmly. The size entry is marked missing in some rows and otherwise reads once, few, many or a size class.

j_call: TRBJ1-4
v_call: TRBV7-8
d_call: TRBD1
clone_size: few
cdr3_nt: TGTGCCAGCAGCTTATGGTCAGGGGGCGATAATGAAAAACTGTTTTTT
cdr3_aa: CASSLWSGGDNEKLFF

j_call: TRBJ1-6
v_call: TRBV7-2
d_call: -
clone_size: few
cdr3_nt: TGTGCCAGCAGCTTAGTTGCAGGGTTTGATAATTCACCCCTCCACTTT
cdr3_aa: CASSLVAGFDNSPLHF

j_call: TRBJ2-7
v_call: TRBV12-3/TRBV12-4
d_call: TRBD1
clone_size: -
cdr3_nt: TGTGCCAGCAGAACCGGGACAGGGGACTCCTACGAGCAGTACTTC
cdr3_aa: CASRTGTGDSYEQYF

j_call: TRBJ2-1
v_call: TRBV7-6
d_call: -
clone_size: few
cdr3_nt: TGTGCCAGCGCGGACGGGGCTTACAATGAGCAGTTCTTC
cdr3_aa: CASADGAYNEQFF

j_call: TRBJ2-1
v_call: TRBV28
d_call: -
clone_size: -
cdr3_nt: TGTGCCAGCAACGTGGGTCGTATCAATGAGCAGTTCTTC
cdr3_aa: CASNVGRINEQFF

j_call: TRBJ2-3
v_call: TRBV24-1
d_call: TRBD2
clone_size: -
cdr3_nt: TGTGCCACCAGTGATCCCCTAGCGGGAGGCTTGACAGATACGCCGTATTTT
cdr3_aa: CATSDPLAGGLTDTPYF

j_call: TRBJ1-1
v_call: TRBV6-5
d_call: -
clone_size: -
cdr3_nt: TGTGCCAGCGGCCCGGTACAGGAAAATACTGAAGATTTCTTT
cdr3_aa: CASGPVQENTEDFF

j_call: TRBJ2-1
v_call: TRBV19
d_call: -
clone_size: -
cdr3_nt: TGTGCCATTAAGGCTCCCGGAGTCAATGAGCAGTTCTTC
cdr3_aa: CAIKAPGVNEQFF

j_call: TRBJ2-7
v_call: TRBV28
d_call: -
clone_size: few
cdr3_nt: TGTGCCAGCAGTTTATCGGGGGAGAGGTACGAGCAGTACTTC
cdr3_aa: CASSLSGERYEQYF

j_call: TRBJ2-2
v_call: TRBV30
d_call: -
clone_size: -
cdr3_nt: TGTGCCTGGAGTGTAGACAGTTACACCGGGGAGCTGTTTTTT
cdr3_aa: CAWSVDSYTGELFF

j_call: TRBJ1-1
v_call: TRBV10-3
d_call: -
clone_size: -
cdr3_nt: TGTGCCATCAGTGACTCATCAGGGTCTCGGCCCACTGAAGCTTTCTTT
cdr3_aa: CAISDSSGSRPTEAFF

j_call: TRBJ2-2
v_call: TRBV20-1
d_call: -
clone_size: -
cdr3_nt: TGCAGTGCTATCAGGGACCCCGGGGAGCTGTTTTTT
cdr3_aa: CSAIRDPGELFF

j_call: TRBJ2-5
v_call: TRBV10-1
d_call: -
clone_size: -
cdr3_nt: TGCGCCAGCAGTGAATCGCCGGGGTCCCAAGAGACCCAGTACTTC
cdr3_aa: CASSESPGSQETQYF

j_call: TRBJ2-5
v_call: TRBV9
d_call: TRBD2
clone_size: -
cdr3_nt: TGTGCCAGCAGCGTGGACGGGGGGAAAGAGACCCAGTACTTC
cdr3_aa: CASSVDGGKETQYF

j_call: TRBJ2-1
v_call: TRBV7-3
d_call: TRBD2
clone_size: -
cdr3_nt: TGTGCCAGCAGCTTAATGGCTAGCGGGGGGGCCAATGAGCAGTTCTTC
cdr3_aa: CASSLMASGGANEQFF

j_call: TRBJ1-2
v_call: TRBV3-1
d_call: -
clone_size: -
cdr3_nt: TGTGCCAGCAGCCGCACAGGTAGACCTGGCTACACCTTC
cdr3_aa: CASSRTGRPGYTF

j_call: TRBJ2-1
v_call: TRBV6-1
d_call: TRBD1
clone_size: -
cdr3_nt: TGTGCCAGCAGTCTCGGGACAGGGGTCTACAATGAGCAGTTCTTC
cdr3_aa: CASSLGTGVYNEQFF

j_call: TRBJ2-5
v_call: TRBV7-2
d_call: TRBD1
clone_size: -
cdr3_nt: TGTGCCAGCAGCTCCCCGCTAGGACAGGGGACAGAGACCCAGTACTTC
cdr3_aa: CASSSPLGQGTETQYF

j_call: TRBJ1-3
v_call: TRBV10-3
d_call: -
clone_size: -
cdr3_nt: TGTGCCATCAGTGGCACAGGGACGGCTGGAAACACCATATATTTT
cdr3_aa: CAISGTGTAGNTIYF

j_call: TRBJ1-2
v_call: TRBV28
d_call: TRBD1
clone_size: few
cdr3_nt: TGTGCCAGCAGTTCTAGGGGGCTTTATTATGGCTACACCTTC
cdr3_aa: CASSSRGLYYGYTF

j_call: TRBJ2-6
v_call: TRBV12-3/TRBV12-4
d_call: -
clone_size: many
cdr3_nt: TGTGCCAGCAGTTTAGGAAGAGGTGGGGCCAACGTCCTGACTTTC
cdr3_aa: CASSLGRGGANVLTF

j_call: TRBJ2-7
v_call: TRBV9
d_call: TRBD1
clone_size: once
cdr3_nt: TGTGCCAGCAGCCCCGAGGACAGGCGGTCTCTCGAGCAGTACTTC
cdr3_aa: CASSPEDRRSLEQYF

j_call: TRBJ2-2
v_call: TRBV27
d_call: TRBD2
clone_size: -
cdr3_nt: TGTGCCAGCATGGGAATGGCTAGCGGGGTGAACACCGGGGAGCTGTTTTTT
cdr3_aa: CASMGMASGVNTGELFF

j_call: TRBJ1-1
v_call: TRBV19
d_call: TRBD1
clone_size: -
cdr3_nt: TGTGCCAGTAGTACGGGCTCTGGACAGGGGAAGTGGAACACTGAAGCTTTCTTT
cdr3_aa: CASSTGSGQGKWNTEAFF

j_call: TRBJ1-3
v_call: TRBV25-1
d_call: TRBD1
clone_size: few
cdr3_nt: TGTGCCAGCAGTGCCTACCCCGAGCCGGGACAGACTTCTGGAAACACCATATATTTT
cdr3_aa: CASSAYPEPGQTSGNTIYF

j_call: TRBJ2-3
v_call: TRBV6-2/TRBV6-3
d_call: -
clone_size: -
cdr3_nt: TGTGCCAGCAGTTACTGGGGGGGGCGGGGAGATACGCAGTATTTT
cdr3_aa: CASSYWGGRGDTQYF

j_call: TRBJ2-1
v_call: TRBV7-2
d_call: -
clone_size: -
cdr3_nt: TGTGCCAGCAGCCGCCTACAGGGCCCCAGTGAGCAGTTCTTC
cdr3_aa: CASSRLQGPSEQFF

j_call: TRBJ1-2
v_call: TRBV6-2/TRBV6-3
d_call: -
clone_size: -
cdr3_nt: TGTGCCAGCAGTTACCCCAGCAGAAAGAACTATGGCTACACCTTC
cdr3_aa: CASSYPSRKNYGYTF

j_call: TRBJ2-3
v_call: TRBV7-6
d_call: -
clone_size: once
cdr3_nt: TGTGCCAGCAGCTTAGCTGCAGGGGGGAGCACAGATACGCCGTATTTT
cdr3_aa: CASSLAAGGSTDTPYF

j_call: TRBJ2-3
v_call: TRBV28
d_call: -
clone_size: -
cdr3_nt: TGTGCCAGCAGTTTATTCCCCCCGGGGAGCACAGATACGCAGTATTTT
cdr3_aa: CASSLFPPGSTDTQYF

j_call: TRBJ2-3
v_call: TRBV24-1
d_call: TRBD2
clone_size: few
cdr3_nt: TGTGCCACCAGTGATTTTCGGGCTAGCGGGAGTACAGATACGCAGTATTTT
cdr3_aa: CATSDFRASGSTDTQYF

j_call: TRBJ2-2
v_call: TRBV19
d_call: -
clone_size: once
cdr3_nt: TGTGCCAGTAGAAGTTCCGGGGGGCCTACCGGGGAGCTGTTTTTT
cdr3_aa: CASRSSGGPTGELFF

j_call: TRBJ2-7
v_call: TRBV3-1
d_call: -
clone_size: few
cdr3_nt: TGTGCCAGCAGCCAAGGATCGGGGGCCAGCTACGAGCAGTACTTC
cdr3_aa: CASSQGSGASYEQYF

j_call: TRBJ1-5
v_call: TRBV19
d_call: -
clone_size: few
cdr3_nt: TGTGCCAGCCATCCGACAGAATATAGCAATCAGCCCCAGCATTTT
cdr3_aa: CASHPTEYSNQPQHF

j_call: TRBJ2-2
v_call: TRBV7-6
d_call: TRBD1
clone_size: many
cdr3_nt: TGTGCCAGCAGCTTAGTAGCCAGGGGGTCCACCGGGGAGCTGTTTTTT
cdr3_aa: CASSLVARGSTGELFF

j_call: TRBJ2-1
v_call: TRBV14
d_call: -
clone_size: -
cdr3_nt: TGTGCCAGCAGCCAAGTATCTAGGGCAGGCAGCGACAATGAGCAGTTCTTC
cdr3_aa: CASSQVSRAGSDNEQFF

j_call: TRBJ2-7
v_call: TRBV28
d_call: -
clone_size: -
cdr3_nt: TGTGCCAGCAGTTTAAGGGGGGACGGTGGCTACGAGCAGTACTTC
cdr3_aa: CASSLRGDGGYEQYF

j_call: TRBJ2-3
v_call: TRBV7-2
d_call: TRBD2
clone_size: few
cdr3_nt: TGTGCCAGCAGCTTAGGAGCGGGACTAGCGGGTGCAGATACGCAGTATTTT
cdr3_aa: CASSLGAGLAGADTQYF